Sequencing of this TCR beta chain was carried out in a study of blood T cells in healthy people across ages. Germline V gene data show CDR1 as MDHEN and CDR2 as SYDVKM. The CDR3 has 19 amino acids. Researchers report isolating at least 6.5 million PBMCs per sample. With respect to this clonotype: Its ends do not fully match the called genes, so a read error is possible.

Primers used in a second PCR of about 6 to 11 cycles were a sample-barcoded 5' primer and a J-beta primer mix. MiXCR, applied by TCRdb to the 5' RACE reads, yields one record per CDR3 protein. The sample includes some 710,000 distinct CDR3 sequences, 46% seen only once; the top ten take 18%. Sequencing was done on a sample of blood. The receptor was derived from an older man in good health. The V and J genes are TRBV28 and TRBJ2-1; 10 nucleotides align to TRBD2. CDR3 residues: CASGGRLAGTFGPYSEQFF. The CDR3, as DNA: TGTGCCAGCGGAGGCCGACTAGCGGGTACTTTCGGACCCTACAGTGAGCAGTTCTTC.